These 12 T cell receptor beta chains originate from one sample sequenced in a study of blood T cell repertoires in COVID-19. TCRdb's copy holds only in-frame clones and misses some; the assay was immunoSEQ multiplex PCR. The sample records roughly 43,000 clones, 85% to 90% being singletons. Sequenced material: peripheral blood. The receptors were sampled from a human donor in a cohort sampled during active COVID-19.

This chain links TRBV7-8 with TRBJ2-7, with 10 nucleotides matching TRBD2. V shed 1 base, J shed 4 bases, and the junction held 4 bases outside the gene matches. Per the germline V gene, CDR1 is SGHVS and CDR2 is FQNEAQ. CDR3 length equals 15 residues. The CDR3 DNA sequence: TGTGCCAGCAGCTTAGGGGCTAGCGGGGGATACGAGCAGTACTTC. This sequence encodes CASSLGASGGYEQYF. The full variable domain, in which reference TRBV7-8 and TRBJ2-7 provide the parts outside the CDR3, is GAGVSQSPRYKVAKRGQDVALRCDPISGHVSLFWYQQALGQGPEFLTYFQNEAQLDKSGLPSDRFFAERPEGSVSTLKIQRTQQEDSAVYLCASSLGASGGYEQYFGPGTRLTVT.

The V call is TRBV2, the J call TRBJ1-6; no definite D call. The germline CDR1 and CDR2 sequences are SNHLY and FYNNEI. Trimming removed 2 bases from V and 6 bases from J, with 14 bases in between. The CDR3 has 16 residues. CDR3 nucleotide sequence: TGTGCCAGCAGTGAATTGGCCATCCGCGGTAATTCACCCCTCCACTTT. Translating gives CASSELAIRGNSPLHF.

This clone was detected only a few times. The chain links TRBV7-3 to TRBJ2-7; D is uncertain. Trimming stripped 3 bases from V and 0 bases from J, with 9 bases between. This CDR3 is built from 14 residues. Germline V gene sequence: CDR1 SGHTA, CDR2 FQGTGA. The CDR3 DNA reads TGTGCCAGCAGCTTTGGCAGGAACTCCTACGAGCAGTACTTC. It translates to CASSFGRNSYEQYF.

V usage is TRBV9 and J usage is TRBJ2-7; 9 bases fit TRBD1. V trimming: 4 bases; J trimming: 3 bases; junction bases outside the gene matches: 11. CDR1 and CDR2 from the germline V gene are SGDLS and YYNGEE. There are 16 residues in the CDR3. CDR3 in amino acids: CASSLDRTGESYEQYF. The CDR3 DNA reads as TGTGCCAGCAGCCTGGATCGGACAGGGGAAAGCTACGAGCAGTACTTC.

The CDR3 region has the DNA TGTGCCAGCAGTCTCCCTCAGGGGTCTGCTGGAAACACCATATATTTT. Amino acid sequence: CASSLPQGSAGNTIYF. The rearrangement joins TRBV28 to TRBJ1-3; D perhaps matches TRBD1 (6 bases). With 5 bases removed from V and 2 bases from J, the gap between germline ends came to 16 bases. CDR3 length: 16 amino acids. Germline loops: CDR1 MDHEN, CDR2 SYDVKM.

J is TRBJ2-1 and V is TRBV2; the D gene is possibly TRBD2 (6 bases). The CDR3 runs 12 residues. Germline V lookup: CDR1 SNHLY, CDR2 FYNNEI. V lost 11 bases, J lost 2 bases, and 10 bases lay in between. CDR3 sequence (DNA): TGTGCCGGAGGGCCGGCCTACAATGAGCAGTTCTTC. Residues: CAGGPAYNEQFF.

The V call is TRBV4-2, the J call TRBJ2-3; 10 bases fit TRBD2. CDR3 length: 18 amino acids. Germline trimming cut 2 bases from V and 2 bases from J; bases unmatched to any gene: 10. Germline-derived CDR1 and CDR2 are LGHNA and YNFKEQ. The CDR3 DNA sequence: TGTGCCAGCAGCCAAAAAGGGGGGCTAGCGGGAGTCACAGATACGCAGTATTTT. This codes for CASSQKGGLAGVTDTQYF.

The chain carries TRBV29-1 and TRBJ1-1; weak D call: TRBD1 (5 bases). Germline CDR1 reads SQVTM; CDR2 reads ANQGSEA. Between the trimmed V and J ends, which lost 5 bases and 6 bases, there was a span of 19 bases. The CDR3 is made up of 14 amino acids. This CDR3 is CSVLKAGHKSEAFF. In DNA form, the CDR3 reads TGCAGCGTTTTGAAGGCGGGGCATAAATCTGAAGCTTTCTTT.

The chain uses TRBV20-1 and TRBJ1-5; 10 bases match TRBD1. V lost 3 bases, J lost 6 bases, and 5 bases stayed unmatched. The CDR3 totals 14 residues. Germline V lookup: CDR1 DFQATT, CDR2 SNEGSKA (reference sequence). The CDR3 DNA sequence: TGCAGTGCTAGTGGGACAGGGGATACTCAGCCCCAGCATTTT. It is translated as CSASGTGDTQPQHF.

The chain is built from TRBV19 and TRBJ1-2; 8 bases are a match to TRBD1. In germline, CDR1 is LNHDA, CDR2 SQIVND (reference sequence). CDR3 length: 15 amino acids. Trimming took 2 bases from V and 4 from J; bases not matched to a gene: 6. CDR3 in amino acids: CASSIQGADSYGYTF. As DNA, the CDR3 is TGTGCCAGTAGTATACAGGGGGCAGATAGCTATGGCTACACCTTC.

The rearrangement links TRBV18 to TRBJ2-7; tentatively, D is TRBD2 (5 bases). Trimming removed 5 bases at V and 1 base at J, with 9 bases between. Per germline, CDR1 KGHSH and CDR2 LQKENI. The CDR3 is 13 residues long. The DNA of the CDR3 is TGTGCCAGCTCAAAGAGGGAATCCTACGAGCAGTACTTC. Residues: CASSKRESYEQYF.

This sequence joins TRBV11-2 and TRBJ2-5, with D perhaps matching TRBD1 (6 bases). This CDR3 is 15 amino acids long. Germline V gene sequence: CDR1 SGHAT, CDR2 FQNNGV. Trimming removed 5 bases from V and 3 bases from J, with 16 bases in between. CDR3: CASSLDDRLKETQYF. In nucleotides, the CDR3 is TGTGCCAGCAGCCTGGATGACAGGTTAAAAGAGACCCAGTACTTC.